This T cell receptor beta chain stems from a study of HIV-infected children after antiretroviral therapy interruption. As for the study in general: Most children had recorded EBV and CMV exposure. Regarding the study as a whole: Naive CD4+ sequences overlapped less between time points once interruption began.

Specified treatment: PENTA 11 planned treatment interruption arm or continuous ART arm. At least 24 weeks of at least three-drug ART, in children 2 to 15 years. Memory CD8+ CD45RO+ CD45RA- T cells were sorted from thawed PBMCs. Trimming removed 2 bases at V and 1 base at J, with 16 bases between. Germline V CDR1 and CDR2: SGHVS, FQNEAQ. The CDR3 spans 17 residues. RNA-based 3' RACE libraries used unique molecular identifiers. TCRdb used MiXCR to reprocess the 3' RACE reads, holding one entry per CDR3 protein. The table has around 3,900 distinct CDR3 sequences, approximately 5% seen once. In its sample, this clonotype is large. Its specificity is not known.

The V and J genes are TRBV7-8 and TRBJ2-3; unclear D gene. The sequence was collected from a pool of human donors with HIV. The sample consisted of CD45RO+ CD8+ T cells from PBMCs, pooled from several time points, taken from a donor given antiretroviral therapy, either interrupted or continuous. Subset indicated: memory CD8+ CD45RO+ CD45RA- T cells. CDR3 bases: TGTGCCAGCAGCTTAACCTCAGACGTTGCGGGCACAGATACGCAGTATTTT. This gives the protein CASSLTSDVAGTDTQYF.